This note documents a single TCR beta chain sequence. Its antigen is undetermined. The entry originates in a study of neurological immune-mediated disorders. The CDR3 sequence is 14 residues long. Trimming stripped 4 bases from V and 4 bases from J, with 11 bases between. In germline, CDR1 is MNHEY, CDR2 SVGEGT. Overall study findings and caveats: HTLV-1-associated myelopathy led in TCR clonal expansion, while multiple sclerosis ranked lowest, below healthy controls.

The making of cDNA relied on 5'RACE with 10-nucleotide random UMIs. MiXCR was run by TCRdb on the 5' RACE reads, yielding one entry per CDR3 protein. The table has tens of thousands of distinct CDR3 sequences, 20% to 30% seen once; the top ten hold 4.6%. Regarding time point: technical triplicate 2. The unsorted libraries originated from 2 million PBMCs kept at -80 C. The sequenced sample was PBMCs. The genes are TRBV6-2 or TRBV6-3 and TRBJ1-5, with a weak D call TRBD1 (6 bases). The TCR was taken from a man aged 55-75 years with HTLV-1-associated myelopathy (HAM/TSP). The CDR3 sequence: CASSLQGPNQPQHF. CDR3 sequence (DNA): TGTGCCAGCAGTTTACAGGGACCTAATCAGCCCCAGCATTTT.